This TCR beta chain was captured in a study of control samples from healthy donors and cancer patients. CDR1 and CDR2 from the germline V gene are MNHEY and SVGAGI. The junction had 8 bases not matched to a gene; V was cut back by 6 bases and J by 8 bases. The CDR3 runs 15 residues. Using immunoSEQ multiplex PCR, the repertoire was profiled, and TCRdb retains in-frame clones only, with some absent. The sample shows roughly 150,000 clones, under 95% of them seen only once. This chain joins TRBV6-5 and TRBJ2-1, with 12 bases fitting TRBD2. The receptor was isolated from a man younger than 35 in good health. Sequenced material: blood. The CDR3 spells CASSVGLAGWDEQFF. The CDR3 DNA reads TGTGCCAGCAGCGTCGGACTAGCGGGATGGGATGAGCAGTTCTTC.